This T cell receptor beta chain derives from a study of blood T cell repertoires in COVID-19. Under the authors' procedure: How many nucleated cells were present was estimated from reference gene primer amplification. Clones were sequenced by immunoSEQ multiplex PCR, and TCRdb holds only the in-frame ones, with some missing. The V and J calls and clone size are taken from that table; D and trimming were inferred from the DNA. The sample consists of roughly 280,000 clones, around 87% of them appearing once. CDR3 length equals 13 residues. CDR1 LNHDA and CDR2 SQIVND come from the germline V gene (reference sequence). Between the trimmed V and J ends, which lost 10 bases and 3 bases, there was a span of 15 bases. This clone appeared once.

The V and J genes are TRBV19 and TRBJ1-2, with D possibly TRBD1 on 5 matching bases. The specimen sequenced was peripheral blood. This sequence originates from a woman aged 60-75 years with COVID-19, enrolled during active disease. CDR3 sequence: CATRDYPDYGYTF. The CDR3 region has the DNA TGTGCCACCAGGGACTACCCGGACTATGGCTACACCTTC.